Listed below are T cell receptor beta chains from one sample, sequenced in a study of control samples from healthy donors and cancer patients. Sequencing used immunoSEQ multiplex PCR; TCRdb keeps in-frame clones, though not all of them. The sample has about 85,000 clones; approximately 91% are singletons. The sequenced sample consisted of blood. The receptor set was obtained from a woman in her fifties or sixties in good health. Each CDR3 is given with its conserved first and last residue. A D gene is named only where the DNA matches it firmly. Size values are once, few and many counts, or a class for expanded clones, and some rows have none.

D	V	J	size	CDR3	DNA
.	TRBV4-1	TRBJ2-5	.	CASSQPGFAQYF	TGCGCCAGCAGCCAGCCGGGATTCGCCCAGTACTTC
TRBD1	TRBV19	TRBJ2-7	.	CASSDGQGGIYEQYF	TGTGCCAGTAGTGATGGACAGGGAGGAATCTACGAGCAGTACTTC
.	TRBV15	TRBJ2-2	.	CATSRDGGYTGELFF	TGTGCCACCAGCAGAGATGGGGGCTACACCGGGGAGCTGTTTTTT
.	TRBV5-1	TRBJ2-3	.	CASSLGQPTLDTQYF	TGCGCCAGCAGCTTGGGACAGCCTACTTTGGATACGCAGTATTTT
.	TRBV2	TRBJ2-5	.	CASSEAGGPETQYF	TGTGCCAGCAGTGAAGCGGGGGGGCCAGAGACCCAGTACTTC
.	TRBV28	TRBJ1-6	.	CASSLFGQGLHF	TGTGCCAGCAGTTTATTCGGGCAAGGGCTCCACTTT
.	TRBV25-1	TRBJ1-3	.	CASSEDPTTGSSGNTIYF	TGTGCCAGCAGTGAAGATCCTACTACAGGGTCCTCTGGAAACACCATATATTTT
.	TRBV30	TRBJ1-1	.	CAWSVMSTEAFF	TGTGCCTGGAGTGTAATGAGCACTGAAGCTTTCTTT
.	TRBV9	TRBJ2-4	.	CASSVPTSNLAKNIQYF	TGTGCCAGCAGCGTACCAACTAGCAACCTAGCCAAAAACATTCAGTACTTC
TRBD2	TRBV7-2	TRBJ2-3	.	CASSPAGGASDTQYF	TGTGCCAGCAGCCCGGCCGGGGGGGCCTCAGATACGCAGTATTTT
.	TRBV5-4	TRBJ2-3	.	CASSFELALDTQYF	TGTGCCAGCAGCTTCGAACTAGCCCTAGATACGCAGTATTTT
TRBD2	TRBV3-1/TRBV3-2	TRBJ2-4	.	CASSQGTSGGPRRNIQYF	TGTGCCAGCAGCCAAGGGACTAGCGGGGGGCCAAGAAGGAACATTCAGTACTTC
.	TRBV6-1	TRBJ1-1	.	CASRYMVTEAFF	TGTGCCAGCAGGTACATGGTCACTGAAGCTTTCTTT
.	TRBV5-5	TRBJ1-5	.	CASSPQGSLQPQHF	TGTGCCAGCAGCCCCCAGGGGTCCCTTCAGCCCCAGCATTTT
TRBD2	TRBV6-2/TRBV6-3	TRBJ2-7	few	CASSYSGLAGGLIWEQYF	TGTGCCAGCAGTTACTCTGGACTAGCGGGAGGCCTTATTTGGGAGCAGTACTTC
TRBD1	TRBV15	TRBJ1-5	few	CATSRDRGRGQPQHF	TGTGCCACCAGCAGGGACAGGGGGCGCGGGCAGCCCCAGCATTTT
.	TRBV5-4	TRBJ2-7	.	CASSLWGVRYEQYF	TGTGCCAGCAGCTTGTGGGGGGTGAGGTACGAGCAGTACTTC
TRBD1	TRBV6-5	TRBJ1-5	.	CASSYSRQGLPQHF	TGTGCCAGCAGTTACTCGAGACAGGGGCTTCCCCAGCATTTT
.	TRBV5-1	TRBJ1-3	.	CASSLNSNSGNTIYF	TGCGCCAGCAGCTTGAACAGTAACTCTGGAAACACCATATATTTT
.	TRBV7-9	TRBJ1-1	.	CANLTGWRVKAFF	TGTGCCAACCTGACAGGATGGCGCGTCAAAGCTTTCTTT
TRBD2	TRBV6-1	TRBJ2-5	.	CASSGTSGESYQETQYF	TGTGCCAGCAGTGGGACTAGCGGGGAATCCTACCAAGAGACCCAGTACTTC
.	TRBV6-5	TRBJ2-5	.	CASSMSEAQETQYF	TGTGCCAGCTCCATGAGCGAGGCCCAAGAGACCCAGTACTTC
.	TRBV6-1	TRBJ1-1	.	CASSPTGLGTEAFF	TGTGCCAGCAGTCCCACAGGTTTAGGAACTGAAGCTTTCTTT
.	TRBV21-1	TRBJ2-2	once	CASSSSPDRFF	TGTGCCAGCAGCAGCAGCCCCGATCGGTTTTTT
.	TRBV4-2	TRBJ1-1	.	CASPYTKNTEAFF	TGTGCCAGCCCTTATACCAAGAACACTGAAGCTTTCTTT
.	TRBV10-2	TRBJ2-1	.	CASAGPYNEQFF	TGCGCCAGCGCGGGGCCTTACAATGAGCAGTTCTTC
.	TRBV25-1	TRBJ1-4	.	CASSDRGVNEKLFF	TGTGCCAGCAGTGACCGGGGAGTAAATGAAAAACTGTTTTTT
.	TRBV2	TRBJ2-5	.	CASNRRGGTQYF	TGTGCCAGCAACAGGAGGGGGGGGACCCAGTACTTC
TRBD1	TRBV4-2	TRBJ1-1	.	CASSIRTGPEAFF	TGTGCCAGCAGCATACGGACAGGGCCTGAAGCTTTCTTT
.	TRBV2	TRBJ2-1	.	CASSVSNEQFF	TGTGCCAGCAGTGTCAGTAATGAGCAGTTCTTC
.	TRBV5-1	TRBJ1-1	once	CASSLPGSTEAFF	TGCGCCAGCAGCTTACCAGGGTCCACTGAAGCTTTCTTT
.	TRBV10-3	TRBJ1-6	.	CAISESGQGLNSPLHF	TGTGCCATCAGTGAGTCGGGTCAGGGTCTAAATTCACCCCTCCACTTT
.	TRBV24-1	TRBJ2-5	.	CATSDRFGSQETQYF	TGTGCCACCAGTGACCGATTCGGGTCCCAAGAGACCCAGTACTTC
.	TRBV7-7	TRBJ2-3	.	CASSPLVGGLADTQYF	TGTGCCAGCAGCCCTCTTGTGGGGGGTCTTGCAGATACGCAGTATTTT
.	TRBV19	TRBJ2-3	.	CASSMRGSSGDTQYF	TGTGCCAGTAGTATGAGAGGGAGTTCAGGAGATACGCAGTATTTT
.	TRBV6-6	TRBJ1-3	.	CASSLSGDSNSGNTIYF	TGTGCCAGCAGTCTTTCTGGGGATTCCAACTCTGGAAACACCATATATTTT
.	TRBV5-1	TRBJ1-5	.	CASSPGLSNQPQHF	TGCGCCAGCAGCCCCGGACTGAGCAATCAGCCCCAGCATTTT
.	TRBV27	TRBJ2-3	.	CASSLSNVPGVTQYF	TGTGCCAGCAGTTTATCGAACGTACCCGGGGTTACGCAGTATTTT
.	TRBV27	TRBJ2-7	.	CASRGQGRLYEQYF	TGTGCCAGCAGAGGGCAGGGGCGACTCTACGAGCAGTACTTC
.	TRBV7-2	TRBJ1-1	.	CASSLLRGTEAFF	TGTGCCAGCAGCTTACTTCGGGGCACTGAAGCTTTCTTT
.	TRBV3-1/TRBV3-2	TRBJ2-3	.	CASSQGEPDTQYF	TGTGCCAGCAGCCAAGGGGAACCAGATACGCAGTATTTT
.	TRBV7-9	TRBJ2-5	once	CASSPIRTETQYF	TGTGCCAGCAGCCCCATAAGAACCGAGACCCAGTACTTC
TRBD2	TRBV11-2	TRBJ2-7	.	CASSLGRGGYEQYF	TGTGCCAGCAGCTTAGGGCGCGGGGGCTACGAGCAGTACTTC
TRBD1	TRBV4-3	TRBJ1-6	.	CASSHYITGQGNSPLHF	TGCGCCAGCAGCCACTACATCACGGGACAGGGGAATTCACCCCTCCACTTT
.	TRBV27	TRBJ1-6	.	CASSTFPGQISPLHF	TGTGCCAGCAGTACATTCCCAGGGCAAATTTCACCCCTCCACTTT
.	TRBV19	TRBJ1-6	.	CASSTSAGALKGPLHF	TGTGCCAGTAGTACCTCTGCAGGCGCCCTGAAGGGACCCCTCCACTTT